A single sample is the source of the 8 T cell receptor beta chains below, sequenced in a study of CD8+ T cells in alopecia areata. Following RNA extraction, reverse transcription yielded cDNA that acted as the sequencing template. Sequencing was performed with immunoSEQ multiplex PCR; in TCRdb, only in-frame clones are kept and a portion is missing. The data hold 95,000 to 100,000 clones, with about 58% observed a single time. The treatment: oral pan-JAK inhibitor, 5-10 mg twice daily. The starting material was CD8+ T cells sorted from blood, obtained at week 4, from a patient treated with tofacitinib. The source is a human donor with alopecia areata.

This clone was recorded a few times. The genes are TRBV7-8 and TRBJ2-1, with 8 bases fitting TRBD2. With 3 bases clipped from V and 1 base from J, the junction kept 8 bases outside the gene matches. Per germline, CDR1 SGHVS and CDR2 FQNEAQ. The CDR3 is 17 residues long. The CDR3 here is CASSFQGLAPSYNEQFF. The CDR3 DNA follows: TGTGCCAGCAGCTTTCAAGGACTAGCTCCTTCCTACAATGAGCAGTTCTTC.

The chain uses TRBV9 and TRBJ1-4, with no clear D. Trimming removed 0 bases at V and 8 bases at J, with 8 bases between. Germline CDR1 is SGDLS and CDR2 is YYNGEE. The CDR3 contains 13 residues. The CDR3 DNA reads TGTGCCAGCAGCGTAGATAGGGAGGAAAAACTGTTTTTT. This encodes CASSVDREEKLFF.

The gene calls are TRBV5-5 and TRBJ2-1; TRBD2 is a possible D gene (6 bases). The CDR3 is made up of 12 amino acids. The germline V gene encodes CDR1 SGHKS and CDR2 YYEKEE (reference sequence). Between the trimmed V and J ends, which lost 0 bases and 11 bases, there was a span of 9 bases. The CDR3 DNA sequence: TGTGCCAGCAGCTTGGGCTGGACTAAGCAGTTCTTC. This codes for CASSLGWTKQFF.

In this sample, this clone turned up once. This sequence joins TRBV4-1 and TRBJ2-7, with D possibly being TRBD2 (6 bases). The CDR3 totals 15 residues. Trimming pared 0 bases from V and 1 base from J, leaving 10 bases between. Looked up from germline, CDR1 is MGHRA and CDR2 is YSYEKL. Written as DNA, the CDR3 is TGCGCCAGCAGCCAAGATCGGGACTGGTCCTACGAGCAGTACTTC. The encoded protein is CASSQDRDWSYEQYF.

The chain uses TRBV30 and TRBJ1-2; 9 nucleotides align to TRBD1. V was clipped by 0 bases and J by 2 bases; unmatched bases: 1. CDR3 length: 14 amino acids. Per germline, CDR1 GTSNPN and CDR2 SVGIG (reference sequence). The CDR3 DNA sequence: TGTGCCTGGAGTGTCGGGACAGGGAACTATGGCTACACCTTC. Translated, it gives CAWSVGTGNYGYTF.

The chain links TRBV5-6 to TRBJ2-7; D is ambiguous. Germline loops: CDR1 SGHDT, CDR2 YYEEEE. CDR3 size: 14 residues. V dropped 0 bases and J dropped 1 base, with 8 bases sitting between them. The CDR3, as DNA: TGTGCCAGCAGCTTGGCTGTGAAATCCTACGAGCAGTACTTC. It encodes CASSLAVKSYEQYF.

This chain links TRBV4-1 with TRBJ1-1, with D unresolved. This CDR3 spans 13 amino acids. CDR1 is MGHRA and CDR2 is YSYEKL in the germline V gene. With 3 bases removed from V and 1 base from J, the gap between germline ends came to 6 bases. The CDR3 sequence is CASSQPGNTEAFF. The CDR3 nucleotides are TGCGCCAGCAGCCAGCCGGGGAACACTGAAGCTTTCTTT.

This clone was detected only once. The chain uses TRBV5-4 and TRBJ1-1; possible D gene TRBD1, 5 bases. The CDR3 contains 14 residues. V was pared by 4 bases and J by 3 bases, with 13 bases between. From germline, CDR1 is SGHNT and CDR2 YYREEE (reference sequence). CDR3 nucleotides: TGTGCCAGCAGCAGGGACCTTTTGGACACTGAAGCTTTCTTT. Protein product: CASSRDLLDTEAFF.